The 6 T cell receptor beta chains reported below all come from one sample, sequenced in a study of blood T cells in healthy people across ages. With a J-beta primer mix and a sample-barcoded 5' primer, a second PCR ran roughly 6 to 11 cycles. MiXCR, applied by TCRdb to the 5' RACE reads, yields one record per CDR3 protein. The sample records 750,000 to 950,000 distinct CDR3 sequences, about 27% being singletons. Another study also made use of these data, one on T cells of mothers and their children.

Sequenced: blood. The receptors come from a woman between 35 and 50 years old in good health.

J is TRBJ2-5 and V is TRBV28, with 11 bases identical to TRBD2. Near its end, the DNA agrees better with TRBJ2-7, so the J call may be wrong. CDR3 length: 15 residues. The V gene's germline CDR1 is MDHEN and CDR2 SYDVKM. CDR3 sequence (DNA): TGTGCCACCCACAAACCGCCTAGCGGGGGGTACGAGCAGTACTTC. It specifies CATHKPPSGGYEQYF.

In this sample, this clonotype turned up a few times. This chain links TRBV4-3 with TRBJ2-2, with D uncertain. Germline lookup yields CDR1 LGHNA and CDR2 YSLEER. There are 14 residues in the CDR3. The germline V and J ends were trimmed by 0 bases and 12 bases, with 14 bases remaining between them. In nucleotides, the CDR3 is TGCGCCAGCAGCCAAGAAGTAGGAGACGCTCAGCTGTTTTTT. Residues: CASSQEVGDAQLFF.

The J gene is TRBJ1-2, the V gene TRBV7-9; 9 bases fit TRBD1. V lost 5 bases to trimming and J lost 7 bases; unmatched junction nucleotides: 17. The CDR3 loop spans 17 amino acids. Germline V gene data show CDR1 as SEHNR and CDR2 as FQNEAQ (reference sequence). The CDR3 spells CASSANRGHGSGGGYTF. The CDR3 region has the DNA TGTGCCAGCAGCGCGAACAGGGGGCACGGCAGCGGGGGTGGCTACACCTTC.

The chain recombines TRBV7-3 with TRBJ1-1; 8 bases align to TRBD1. The germline V gene encodes CDR1 SGHTA and CDR2 FQGTGA. J was trimmed by 7 bases and V by 5 bases; bases with no gene match: 9. The CDR3 is 14 amino acids. For the CDR3, the DNA is TGTGCCAGCAGCAAGACCCAGGGGGCGGGTGAAGCTTTCTTT. Its translation is CASSKTQGAGEAFF.

CDR3 residues: CASRSTSGQETQYF. The DNA of the CDR3 is TGTGCCAGCAGATCAACTAGCGGGCAAGAGACCCAGTACTTC. The V and J genes are TRBV7-2 and TRBJ2-5; 9 bases match TRBD2. Germline trimming cut 6 bases from V and 2 bases from J; bases unmatched to any gene: 4. The CDR3 is made up of 14 amino acids. Germline V gene lookup returns CDR1 SGHTA and CDR2 FQGNSA.

Many counts were recorded for this clonotype. V gene TRBV4-3 combines with J gene TRBJ2-7; TRBD2 agrees at 7 bases. This CDR3 region has 15 residues. Trimming took 3 bases from V and 7 from J; bases not matched to a gene: 12. CDR1 is LGHNA and CDR2 is YSLEER in the germline V gene. DNA of the CDR3: TGCGCCAGCAGCCAGGGAGGGACGTCGGTAGGAGAGCAGTACTTC. This codes for CASSQGGTSVGEQYF.